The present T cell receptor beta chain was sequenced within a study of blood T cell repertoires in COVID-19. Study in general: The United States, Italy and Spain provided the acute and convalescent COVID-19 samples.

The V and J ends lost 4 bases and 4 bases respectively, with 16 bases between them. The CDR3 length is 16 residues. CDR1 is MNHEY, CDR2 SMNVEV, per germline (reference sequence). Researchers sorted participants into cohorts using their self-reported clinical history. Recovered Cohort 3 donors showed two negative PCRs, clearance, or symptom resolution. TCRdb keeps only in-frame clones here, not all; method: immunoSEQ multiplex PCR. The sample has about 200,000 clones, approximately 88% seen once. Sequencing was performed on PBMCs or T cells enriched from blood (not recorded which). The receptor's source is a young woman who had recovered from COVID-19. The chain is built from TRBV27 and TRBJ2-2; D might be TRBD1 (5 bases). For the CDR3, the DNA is TGTGCCAGCAGTTCCCCCGCAGGGTCGGGCACCGGGGAGCTGTTTTTT. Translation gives CASSSPAGSGTGELFF.